One and the same sample provided the 18 T cell receptor beta chains below, sequenced in a study of breast tumors, draining lymph nodes, adjacent tissues. TCRdb processed the multiplex PCR reads anew with MiXCR; each CDR3 protein has one entry. The sample contains around 300,000 distinct CDR3 sequences, 30% of which appear only once. Breast cancer patients provided tissue from their axillary draining lymph nodes. Sequenced input: axillary lymph node tissue. These receptors came from a female donor with breast cancer. Some clones in this sample may be carry-over from other donors' samples.

The chain joins TRBV7-2 to TRBJ2-7; no clear D. This CDR3 contains 13 residues. The V gene's germline CDR1 is SGHTA and CDR2 FQGNSA. Trimming pared 8 bases from V and 2 bases from J, leaving 13 bases between. DNA of the CDR3: TGTGCCAGCGCACACGCCGCGGCCTACGAGCAGTACTTC. The encoded protein is CASAHAAAYEQYF.

Concerning this clonotype: A much larger clone lies a single base off, so this may be a read error. The chain is built from TRBV5-5 and TRBJ2-7; the D gene is possibly TRBD1 (5 bases). Germline assignment: CDR1 SGHKS and CDR2 YYEKEE (reference sequence). This CDR3 has 13 residues. V was cut by 1 base and J by 5 bases, with 10 bases left in between. This CDR3 reads CASSLRQPHEQYF. The CDR3, as DNA: TGTGCCAGCAGCTTGAGACAGCCCCACGAGCAGTACTTC.

The table lists this clonotype with many counts. The V call is TRBV14, the J call TRBJ1-2; D possibly corresponds to TRBD1 (5 bases). The CDR3 totals 11 residues. V shed 8 bases and J shed 4 bases, with 8 bases lying between them. Germline assignment: CDR1 SGHDN and CDR2 FVKESK. CDR3 residues: CASGQGYGYTF. CDR3 nucleotides: TGTGCCAGCGGGCAGGGCTATGGCTACACCTTC.

This clonotype was seen only a few times. The chain combines TRBV28 with TRBJ1-6; weak D call: TRBD1 (5 bases). Deletions cut 6 bases from V and 9 bases from J, with 15 bases between. The CDR3 is made up of 14 amino acids. The germline V gene encodes CDR1 MDHEN and CDR2 SYDVKM. Written as DNA, the CDR3 is TGTGCCAGCAGAGTGGCAGGGTTGGGTTCACCCCTCCACTTT. The encoded protein is CASRVAGLGSPLHF.

At least ten counts were recorded for this clonotype. At one boundary the junction diverges from the germline segment, which might be a read error. In DNA form, the CDR3 reads TGTGCTAGCAGCTTAGGACAGGGTGGGAATACGCAGTATTTT. It is translated as CASSLGQGGNTQYF. The chain has TRBV7-7 and TRBJ2-3, with 8 bases identical to TRBD1. Germline V gives CDR1 SSHAT, CDR2 FNYEAQ (reference sequence). The CDR3 is 14 amino acids.

This clonotype appeared many times. The chain uses TRBV7-2 and TRBJ2-1; D gene uncertain. The CDR3 sequence is 15 residues long. Trimming pared 1 base from V and 1 base from J, leaving 8 bases between. CDR1 is SGHTA, CDR2 FQGNSA, per germline. CDR3 sequence (DNA): TGTGCCAGCAGCTTAGACAAAGGATCCTACAATGAGCAGTTCTTC. Amino acid sequence: CASSLDKGSYNEQFF.

The rearrangement uses TRBV5-4 and TRBJ2-7; no clear D gene. Trimming stripped 0 bases from V and 7 bases from J, with 11 bases between. The CDR3 runs 13 residues. The germline gives CDR1 SGHNT, CDR2 YYREEE (reference sequence). CDR3 region: CASSLVGQEEQYF. The CDR3 DNA is TGTGCCAGCAGCTTGGTGGGCCAAGAAGAGCAGTACTTC. Combining the CDR3 with reference TRBV5-4 and TRBJ2-7 gives the whole variable domain ETGVTQSPTHLIKTRGQQVTLRCSSQSGHNTVSWYQQALGQGPQFIFQYYREEENGRGNFPPRFSGLQFPNYSSELNVNALELDDSALYLCASSLVGQEEQYFGPGTRLTVT.

There are many counts of this clonotype. This rearrangement joins TRBV5-1 to TRBJ2-1; no clear D gene. Deletions cut 0 bases from V and 5 bases from J, with 9 bases between. CDR1 and CDR2 from the germline V gene are SGHRS and YFSETQ. The CDR3 extends over 14 amino acids. This CDR3 is CASSLEAGDNEQFF. CDR3 in DNA: TGCGCCAGCAGCTTGGAGGCTGGGGACAATGAGCAGTTCTTC. The whole variable domain, filled in from reference TRBV5-1 and TRBJ2-1, reads KAGVTQTPRYLIKTRGQQVTLSCSPISGHRSVSWYQQTPGQGLQFLFEYFSETQRNKGNFPGRFSGRQFSNSRSEMNVSTLELGDSALYLCASSLEAGDNEQFFGPGTRLTVL.

The chain employs TRBV5-1 and TRBJ2-5; 7 bases align to TRBD2. Germline values: CDR1 SGHRS, CDR2 YFSETQ. Trimming cost V 4 bases and J 8 bases; bases outside gene matches: 11. The CDR3 runs 14 residues. CDR3 DNA: TGCGCCAGCAGCCCGACTAGCTTCGGCGACACCCAGTACTTC. Encoded protein: CASSPTSFGDTQYF.

This clonotype has ten or more counts. This chain connects TRBV20-1 to TRBJ1-4; 9 positions agree with TRBD1. V was pared by 6 bases and J by 5 bases, with 7 bases of the junction left unmatched. In germline, CDR1 is DFQATT, CDR2 SNEGSKA (reference sequence). The CDR3 totals 14 residues. This chain's CDR3 is CSAQGQGRNEKLFF. The CDR3 DNA is TGCAGTGCCCAAGGACAGGGGCGGAATGAAAAACTGTTTTTT.

This clonotype appeared many times. This chain uses TRBV6-1 with TRBJ1-4; no clear D gene. The germline gives CDR1 MNHNS, CDR2 SASEGT. Trimming removed 4 bases at V and 4 bases at J, with 7 bases between. CDR3 length: 13 amino acids. The CDR3 nucleotides read TGTGCCAGCAGTGTGGATTATAATGAAAAACTGTTTTTT. It translates to CASSVDYNEKLFF.

This clonotype has a count of ten or more. The chain links TRBV2 to TRBJ2-1; 9 bases agree with TRBD2. Germline V gene lookup returns CDR1 SNHLY and CDR2 FYNNEI. The CDR3 runs to 15 residues. V trimming: 6 bases; J trimming: 7 bases; junction bases outside the gene matches: 10. CDR3 in DNA: TGTGCCAGCAGGCATCCGGGACTAGCAGCGAATGAGCAGTTCTTC. Translation: CASRHPGLAANEQFF.

A remark on this clonotype: A much larger clone differs from this one at a single base, so this may be a read error. The chain links TRBV12-3 or TRBV12-4 to TRBJ2-5; D gene ambiguous. This CDR3 spans 12 amino acids. Trimming took 5 bases from V and 3 from J, leaving 7 bases between them. CDR3 loop: CASSPPEETQYF. CDR3 nucleotides: TGTGCCAGCAGTCCCCCTGAAGAGACCCAGTACTTC.

There are many counts of this clonotype. The CDR3: CASSLWAGGSTDTQYF. CDR3 DNA sequence: TGTGCCAGCAGCTTATGGGCGGGAGGGAGCACAGATACGCAGTATTTT. This chain joins TRBV7-9 and TRBJ2-3, with 9 bases that match TRBD2. The length of the CDR3 is 16 residues. J was trimmed by 0 bases and V by 2 bases; bases with no gene match: 3. Germline V lookup: CDR1 SEHNR, CDR2 FQNEAQ (reference sequence).

This clonotype was recorded at least ten times. This chain links TRBV7-9 with TRBJ2-7; a possible D gene is TRBD1 (5 bases). CDR1 is SEHNR, CDR2 FQNEAQ, per germline (reference sequence). This CDR3 contains 17 residues. Between the trimmed V and J ends, which lost 0 bases and 0 bases, there was a span of 15 bases. Here the CDR3 DNA reads TGTGCCAGCAGCTTAGCCCCCGTCACAGGTAGCTCCTACGAGCAGTACTTC. As protein: CASSLAPVTGSSYEQYF.

This clonotype has ten or more counts. The chain has TRBV2 and TRBJ2-2; D is possibly TRBD2 (6 bases). The CDR3 contains 15 residues. V was cut by 1 base and J by 7 bases, with 13 bases left in between. CDR1 is SNHLY and CDR2 is FYNNEI in the germline V gene. CDR3 amino acids: CASSEDWDSGGELFF. Written as DNA, the CDR3 is TGTGCCAGCAGTGAAGATTGGGACTCAGGCGGGGAGCTGTTTTTT. The variable domain in full, completed from reference TRBV2 and TRBJ2-2, reads EPEVTQTPSHQVTQMGQEVILRCVPISNHLYFYWYRQILGQKVEFLVSFYNNEISEKSEIFDDQFSVERPDGSNFTLKIRSTKLEDSAMYFCASSEDWDSGGELFFGEGSRLTVL.

V and J are TRBV29-1 and TRBJ2-6; tentative D call: TRBD1 (5 bases). The CDR3 runs to 16 residues. Trimming left V 3 bases short and J 4 bases short, with 16 bases between. Germline values: CDR1 SQVTM, CDR2 ANQGSEA. The DNA for the CDR3 is TGCAGCGTTGATGCTCTAGGTGGGGCCGGGGCCAACGTCCTGACTTTC. It yields the protein CSVDALGGAGANVLTF.

About this clonotype itself: A much larger clone is a single base away; this may be a read error. The chain uses TRBV5-4 and TRBJ2-2; no clear D gene. The ends were cut back, 4 bases at V and 1 base at J, with 11 bases in the middle. Germline V CDR1 and CDR2: SGHNT, YYREEE (reference sequence). The CDR3 contains 15 residues. Written as DNA, the CDR3 is TGTGCCAGCAGCACCGGGCCTCAGAACACCGGGGAGCTGTTTTTT. It is translated as CASSTGPQNTGELFF.